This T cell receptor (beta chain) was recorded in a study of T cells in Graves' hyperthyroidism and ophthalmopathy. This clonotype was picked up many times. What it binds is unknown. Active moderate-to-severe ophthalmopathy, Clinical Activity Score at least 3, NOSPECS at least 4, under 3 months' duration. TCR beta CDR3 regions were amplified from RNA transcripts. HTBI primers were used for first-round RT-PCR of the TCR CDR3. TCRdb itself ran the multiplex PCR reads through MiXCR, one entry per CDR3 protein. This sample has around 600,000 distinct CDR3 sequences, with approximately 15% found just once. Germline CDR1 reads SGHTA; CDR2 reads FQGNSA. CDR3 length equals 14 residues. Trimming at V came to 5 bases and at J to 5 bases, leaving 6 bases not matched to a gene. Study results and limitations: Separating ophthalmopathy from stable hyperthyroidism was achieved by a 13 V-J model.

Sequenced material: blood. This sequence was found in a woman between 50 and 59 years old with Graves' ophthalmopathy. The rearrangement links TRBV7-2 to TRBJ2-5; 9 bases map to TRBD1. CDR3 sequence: CASSGRQGVETQYF. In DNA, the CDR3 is TGTGCCAGCAGCGGACGACAGGGGGTGGAGACCCAGTACTTC.